This T cell receptor (beta chain) was sequenced during a study of blood T cell repertoires in COVID-19. Study as a whole: Donors in the United States, Italy and Spain gave samples during acute or convalescent COVID-19. The cDNA or gDNA used as material had been derived from T cells, B-cell-depleted T cells, or PBMCs.

The CDR3 totals 14 residues. Germline CDR1 reads LNHDA; CDR2 reads SQIVND (reference sequence). V gave up 4 bases and J gave up 6 bases, with 15 bases separating them. Seattle patients were enrolled during active infection and followed longitudinally. Per the original methods: Researchers report that nucleated cell counts were estimated from reference gene primer amplification. This table comes from immunoSEQ multiplex PCR, and its TCRdb copy is limited to in-frame clones, with some not included. D and trimming come from the DNA, and the V and J calls and clone size come from that table. The sample has around 480,000 clones, about nine tenths seen once; the top ten hold approximately 12%.

The clonotype was recovered from a woman aged 45-65 years with COVID-19, enrolled during active disease. The genes are TRBV19 and TRBJ1-1, with a weak D call TRBD1 (6 bases). Sequenced input: peripheral blood. The CDR3 loop is CASSTGQLSPEAFF. CDR3 DNA: TGTGCCAGTAGTACCGGACAGCTAAGTCCTGAAGCTTTCTTT.